The clone carrying this TCR beta chain was seen repeatedly, ten times or more. Its antigen is not known. The entry originates in a study of CD8 T cells in ankylosing spondylitis. Study outcomes and limitations: Some of these motif variants have turned up before, in reports on reactive arthritis synovial fluid and blood. Enrichment of disease-linked clones was reportedly significant in matched ankylosing spondylitis synovial fluid. What seemed typical of ankylosing spondylitis blood was a TCR beta motif built from about eight highly homologous variants. Disease-linked clones were found to be CD8+ and relatively rare in peripheral blood.

There are 14 residues in the CDR3. V lost 3 bases to trimming and J lost 6 bases; unmatched junction nucleotides: 8. The germline V gene encodes CDR1 DFQATT and CDR2 SNEGSKA (reference sequence). TCRdb processed the 5' RACE reads anew with MiXCR; each CDR3 protein has one entry. Of under 300,000 distinct CDR3 sequences listed, 8.6% are singletons. Sequencing was carried out using blood, either unsorted or a sorted T cell fraction (not recorded which). This chain joins TRBV20-1 and TRBJ1-1, with TRBD1 matching 9 bases. The clonotype originates from a male donor with ankylosing spondylitis or in good health (not recorded which). The CDR3 here is CSASHGTGLAEAFF. For the CDR3, the DNA is TGCAGTGCTAGCCACGGGACAGGGCTGGCTGAAGCTTTCTTT.